The 30 T cell receptor beta chains listed next were all sequenced from one sample in a study of T-cell reconstitution after alpha-beta-depleted transplantation in children. During its preparation, the TCRbeta library received unique molecular identifiers. TCRdb independently ran MiXCR on the PCR reads; one entry per CDR3 protein. The repertoire holds 480,000 or so distinct CDR3 sequences, with over 9.5% as singletons. Here the sequenced sample was PBMCs, taken before TCRalphabeta/CD19-depleted stem cell transplant. These receptors were taken from a child under 10 years old with inherited bone marrow failure, due to receive a stem cell transplant.

DNA of the CDR3: TGTGCCATCAGTTTTACGGTAGCCCTGAACACCGGGGAGCTGTTTTTT. It is translated as CAISFTVALNTGELFF. The gene calls are TRBV10-3 and TRBJ2-2; D unclear. The V and J ends lost 5 bases and 1 base respectively, with 14 bases between them. The germline V gene has CDR1 ENHRY and CDR2 SYGVKD. This CDR3 region has 16 residues.

This clonotype was observed many times. The chain employs TRBV5-1 and TRBJ2-5; D may be TRBD1 or TRBD2 (6 bases each). The CDR3 is made up of 16 amino acids. Looked up from germline, CDR1 is SGHRS and CDR2 is YFSETQ. V shed 4 bases and J shed 3 bases, with 19 bases lying between them. CDR3 residues: CASSPGALRREETQYF. As DNA, the CDR3 is TGCGCCAGCAGCCCGGGGGCTTTGCGGCGGGAAGAGACCCAGTACTTC.

This clonotype showed up many times. The chain is built from TRBV20-1 and TRBJ2-1; D call uncertain. Germline CDR1 DFQATT, CDR2 SNEGSKA (reference sequence). Trimming took 2 bases from V and 4 from J, leaving 6 bases between them. This CDR3 has 12 amino acids. The CDR3 nucleotides read TGCAGTGCTAGACTGAATTACAATGAGCAGTTCTTC. It is translated as CSARLNYNEQFF.

This clonotype was detected a few times. The chain joins TRBV5-1 to TRBJ1-2; TRBD1 aligns across 8 bases. The CDR3 is 18 residues long. Germline-derived CDR1 and CDR2 are SGHRS and YFSETQ. J was trimmed by 0 bases and V by 2 bases; bases with no gene match: 12. The CDR3 reads CASSFLKDRGLTNYGYTF. The CDR3 nucleotides are TGCGCCAGCAGCTTTCTTAAAGACAGGGGACTCACTAACTATGGCTACACCTTC.

This clonotype was detected ten times or more. The CDR3 loop reads CASIGTSGSYEQYF. The CDR3 DNA reads TGTGCCAGCATTGGGACTAGCGGGAGTTACGAGCAGTACTTC. This chain connects TRBV6-1 to TRBJ2-7; TRBD2 matches 14 bases. The length of the CDR3 is 14 residues. Germline V gives CDR1 MNHNS, CDR2 SASEGT. V shed 7 bases, J shed 4 bases, and the junction held 3 bases outside the gene matches.

This clonotype was found many times. The chain recombines TRBV5-1 with TRBJ2-7, with TRBD1 as a possible D gene (5 bases). V shed 1 base and J shed 6 bases, with 17 bases lying between them. This CDR3 has 15 residues. In germline, CDR1 is SGHRS, CDR2 YFSETQ. The DNA for the CDR3 is TGCGCCAGCAGCTTGACCCCAGGGCAAGGTATCGAGCAGTACTTC. This gives the protein CASSLTPGQGIEQYF.

This clonotype was recorded a few times. The CDR3 is CASSWGDPYNEQFF. Written as DNA, the CDR3 is TGCGCCAGCTCGTGGGGGGACCCCTACAATGAGCAGTTCTTC. The rearrangement links TRBV5-1 to TRBJ2-1, with D perhaps matching TRBD2 (6 bases). The germline V gene encodes CDR1 SGHRS and CDR2 YFSETQ. V lost 7 bases to trimming and J lost 2 bases, with 13 bases between them. The CDR3 spans 14 residues.

V usage is TRBV15 and J usage is TRBJ2-7; TRBD2 agrees at 8 bases. The germline V gene encodes CDR1 LNHNV and CDR2 YYDKDF (reference sequence). Trimming at V came to 0 bases and at J to 0 bases, leaving 1 base not matched to a gene. This CDR3 has 15 amino acids. The CDR3 reads CATSRDREGSYEQYF. The CDR3 region has the DNA TGTGCCACCAGCAGAGATCGGGAGGGCTCCTACGAGCAGTACTTC.

At least ten counts were recorded for this clonotype. The chain links TRBV4-2 to TRBJ2-7, with D perhaps matching TRBD1 or TRBD2 (5 bases each). The CDR3 extends over 17 amino acids. Germline loops: CDR1 LGHNA, CDR2 YNFKEQ. Trimming left V 3 bases short and J 4 bases short, with 22 bases between. The CDR3 DNA reads as TGTGCCAGCAGCCACTCCCCGGGGAGCGGAGCAGGGTACGAGCAGTACTTC. Amino acids: CASSHSPGSGAGYEQYF.

The sample holds many counts of this clonotype. The chain has TRBV12-3 or TRBV12-4 and TRBJ1-5; D call uncertain. V lost 5 bases to trimming and J lost 5 bases, with 10 bases between them. CDR3 length equals 13 residues. The CDR3 reads CASSPQRDQPQHF. CDR3 nucleotides: TGTGCCAGCAGTCCCCAGAGGGATCAGCCCCAGCATTTT.

This rearrangement joins TRBV19 to TRBJ2-7, with a weak D call TRBD2 (5 bases). Germline V gene sequence: CDR1 LNHDA, CDR2 SQIVND (reference sequence). The V end was cut by 5 bases, the J end by 7 bases, with 24 bases between. This CDR3 spans 16 amino acids. The CDR3 spells CASSHSVRLPPTEQYF. The CDR3 DNA reads as TGTGCCAGTAGTCACTCCGTCCGACTACCTCCTACGGAGCAGTACTTC.

V is TRBV5-1 and J is TRBJ1-2; D uncertain. The V end was cut by 0 bases, the J end by 4 bases, with 16 bases between. This CDR3 is built from 16 residues. Germline V gene lookup returns CDR1 SGHRS and CDR2 YFSETQ. Written as DNA, the CDR3 is TGCGCCAGCAGCTTGGCCGACGGACGGGCAATCTATGGCTACACCTTC. Its protein product is CASSLADGRAIYGYTF.

Ten or more counts support this clonotype. The V and J genes are TRBV21-1 and TRBJ2-7. TRBV21-1 is an annotated pseudogene. The CDR3 totals 14 residues. CDR3 residues: CASSKAPGPYEQYF. In DNA, the CDR3 is TGTGCCAGCAGCAAAGCGCCAGGACCCTACGAGCAGTACTTC.

Worth noting for this clonotype: This could be a read error, since a much larger clone is one nucleotide away. The rearrangement joins TRBV4-3 to TRBJ2-4; D is uncertain. Germline V CDR1 and CDR2: LGHNA, YSLEER. The CDR3 runs 16 residues. The CDR3 bases are TGCGCCAGCGGCCAAGATGGGGTGATAGCCAAAAACATTCAGTACTTC. Protein sequence: CASGQDGVIAKNIQYF.

This clonotype appeared many times. The V call is TRBV5-5, the J call TRBJ2-1; D is tentatively TRBD1 or TRBD2 (5 bases each). Per the germline V gene, CDR1 is SGHKS and CDR2 is YYEKEE (reference sequence). This CDR3 has 14 amino acids. The V end was cut by 2 bases, the J end by 3 bases, with 9 bases between. CDR3 nucleotide sequence: TGTGCCAGCAGCTTTCGAGGGGACTACAATGAGCAGTTCTTC. Amino acids: CASSFRGDYNEQFF.

In this sample, this clonotype turned up many times. The chain recombines TRBV5-1 with TRBJ2-2; D might be TRBD1 (7 bases). The V and J ends lost 6 bases and 7 bases respectively, with 13 bases between them. CDR1 SGHRS and CDR2 YFSETQ come from the germline V gene. The CDR3 length is 13 residues. The CDR3 reads CASKEGADGELFF. The CDR3 DNA sequence: TGCGCCAGCAAGGAGGGGGCAGACGGGGAGCTGTTTTTT.

This clonotype was counted ten times or more. The rearrangement links TRBV11-2 to TRBJ2-3; D is ambiguous. Trimming removed 5 bases at V and 3 bases at J, with 12 bases between. This CDR3 contains 14 residues. Germline V CDR1 and CDR2: SGHAT, FQNNGV. The CDR3 spells CASSPRAPTDTQYF. CDR3 DNA sequence: TGTGCCAGCAGCCCCCGCGCCCCGACAGATACGCAGTATTTT.

Details on this clonotype: A clone one base away is much larger, so this may be a read error. This chain uses TRBV10-3 with TRBJ2-7, with D perhaps TRBD2 (5 bases). From germline, CDR1 is ENHRY and CDR2 SYGVKD. There are 12 residues in the CDR3. V lost 10 bases and J lost 7, with 17 bases in between. The CDR3 DNA reads TGTGCCACTTCGGGGTTCCTCGAGGAGCAGTACTTC. Translating gives CATSGFLEEQYF.

This clonotype was detected many times. The rearrangement joins TRBV12-3 or TRBV12-4 to TRBJ2-1; unclear D gene. The ends were cut back, 3 bases at V and 1 base at J, with 13 bases in the middle. The CDR3 has 16 amino acids. In DNA form, the CDR3 reads TGTGCCAGCAGTTTTTTGCCGGGTAGATCCTACAATGAGCAGTTCTTC. Residues: CASSFLPGRSYNEQFF.

This clonotype was observed many times. The rearrangement uses TRBV29-1 and TRBJ2-3; 9 bases align to TRBD2. With V trimmed by 7 bases and J by 5 bases, 7 bases remained unmatched. Germline CDR1 SQVTM, CDR2 ANQGSEA. The CDR3 loop spans 13 amino acids. The CDR3 region is CSGGGGLGDTQYF. The CDR3 DNA follows: TGCAGCGGCGGGGGGGGACTAGGAGATACGCAGTATTTT.

This clonotype was observed a few times. This chain uses TRBV18 with TRBJ2-1, with D perhaps assigned TRBD1 or TRBD2 (5 bases each). Germline assignment: CDR1 KGHSH and CDR2 LQKENI. The V end was cut by 3 bases, the J end by 6 bases, with 12 bases between. This CDR3 region has 14 residues. The CDR3 DNA is TGTGCCAGCTCACCGCTCGTTGGGGGCAATGAGCAGTTCTTC. This codes for CASSPLVGGNEQFF.

In this sample, this clonotype turned up many times. This chain uses TRBV29-1 with TRBJ2-2; TRBD1 is a possible D gene (6 bases). In germline, CDR1 is SQVTM, CDR2 ANQGSEA. V was cut by 6 bases and J by 2 bases, with 13 bases left in between. This CDR3 has 14 amino acids. CDR3 bases: TGCAGCGTCGCCGGGACAAGAAACACCGGGGAGCTGTTTTTT. Its protein is CSVAGTRNTGELFF.

This clonotype showed up many times. The chain carries TRBV7-6 and TRBJ2-7; D gene ambiguous. V shed 5 bases and J shed 3 bases, with 11 bases lying between them. Germline V gene lookup returns CDR1 SGHVS and CDR2 FNYEAQ. The CDR3 consists of 13 residues. The CDR3 DNA reads as TGTGCCAGCAGCGAGACGTACAGCTACGAGCAGTACTTC. It translates to CASSETYSYEQYF.

This clonotype was observed a single time. The chain uses TRBV11-2 and TRBJ2-4; D is undetermined. The germline V gene has CDR1 SGHAT and CDR2 FQNNGV. The CDR3 spans 14 residues. V shed 2 bases and J shed 1 base, with 6 bases lying between them. The CDR3 spells CASSLFRAKNIQYF. In DNA form, the CDR3 reads TGTGCCAGCAGCTTATTTAGGGCCAAAAACATTCAGTACTTC.

This clonotype was seen many times. The gene calls are TRBV14 and TRBJ1-2, with TRBD1 matching 9 bases. The CDR3 totals 13 residues. Per germline, CDR1 SGHDN and CDR2 FVKESK. Losses at the gene ends were 4 bases for V and 8 bases for J; bases not matched to a gene: 5. The CDR3 is CASSPGTGQGYTF. The CDR3 region has the DNA TGTGCCAGCAGCCCCGGGACAGGGCAGGGCTACACCTTC.

This clonotype was recorded at least ten times. The chain has TRBV4-3 and TRBJ2-7; 7 bases are a match to TRBD1. Germline CDR1 reads LGHNA; CDR2 reads YSLEER. The V gene end was trimmed by 3 bases and the J gene end by 7 bases; junction bases not matched to a gene: 6. The CDR3 runs to 13 residues. For the CDR3, the DNA is TGCGCCAGCAGCCAGGACAGGTTCGGGGAGCAGTACTTC. It codes for CASSQDRFGEQYF.

This clonotype was seen at least ten times. The rearrangement uses TRBV7-2 and TRBJ2-7; tentative D call: TRBD2 (5 bases). CDR1 and CDR2 (germline): SGHTA, FQGNSA. This CDR3 contains 14 residues. Trimming stripped 6 bases from V and 3 bases from J, with 15 bases between. The CDR3 bases are TGTGCCAGCAGAATAGCGACCCTTGGCTACGAGCAGTACTTC. Protein: CASRIATLGYEQYF. The whole variable domain, remainder taken from reference TRBV7-2 and TRBJ2-7, is GAGVSQSPSNKVTEKGKDVELRCDPISGHTALYWYRQSLGQGLEFLIYFQGNSAPDKSGLPSDRFSAERTGGSVSTLTIQRTQQEDSAVYLCASRIATLGYEQYFGPGTRLTVT.

In its sample, this clonotype was seen many times. V and J are TRBV7-2 and TRBJ2-5; D may be TRBD1 (6 bases). Germline V lookup: CDR1 SGHTA, CDR2 FQGNSA. Trimming stripped 5 bases from V and 1 base from J, with 11 bases between. CDR3 length: 14 residues. Here the CDR3 reads CASSNDRLQETQYF. The CDR3 nucleotides read TGTGCCAGCAGCAACGACAGGCTCCAAGAGACCCAGTACTTC.

The V and J genes are TRBV3-1 and TRBJ2-7; 11 bases agree with TRBD2. J was trimmed by 1 base and V by 4 bases; bases with no gene match: 9. The CDR3 extends over 17 amino acids. Germline values: CDR1 LGHDT, CDR2 YNNKEL (reference sequence). Here the CDR3 reads CASSPRLAGLVSYEQYF. The CDR3 DNA reads TGTGCCAGCAGCCCCCGACTAGCGGGGCTGGTATCCTACGAGCAGTACTTC.

At least ten counts were recorded for this clonotype. This sequence joins TRBV12-3 or TRBV12-4 and TRBJ2-7; possibly TRBD2 for D (5 bases). The CDR3 has 14 residues. V was shortened by 7 bases and J by 0 bases, with 13 bases between the two germline ends. CDR3 protein: CASTYQDSSYEQYF. The CDR3 DNA is TGTGCCAGCACCTACCAGGACTCCTCCTACGAGCAGTACTTC.